This T cell receptor beta chain stems from a study of cytomegalovirus exposure and HLA in healthy donors. About the research overall: HLA-typed donors were the source of approximately 88 million unique TCRs held in an early data release.

Notes on the study in general: Researchers counted around 180 TCR beta chains as cytomegalovirus-associated. The availability of immune exposure information extended only to CMV serostatus.

The PCR was carried out with 60 Vbeta primers and 13 Jbeta primers. Sequenced by immunoSEQ multiplex PCR; TCRdb stores in-frame clones only, minus some. The table lists 95,000 to 150,000 clones, roughly 76% of them singletons. On this clone itself: Its target is unknown.

This CDR3 has 14 residues. Germline V gives CDR1 MNHNY, CDR2 SVGAGI (reference sequence). Trimming took off 7 bases at V and 0 bases at J, with 7 bases between the two ends. V usage is TRBV6-6 and J usage is TRBJ1-6; D remains unclear. Sequencing was done on a sample of PBMCs. The receptor comes from a man aged 25 to 45 in good health and CMV-seronegative. The CDR3 DNA sequence: TGTGCCAGCATGTTGAGCTCCTATAATTCACCCCTCCACTTT. Translated, it gives CASMLSSYNSPLHF.